This T cell receptor beta chain originates from a study of metastatic and nonmetastatic thyroid tumors. Across the whole study: Repertoires of blood and of tissue (tumor or nodule) from malignant and benign thyroid patients were compared.

At least ten counts were recorded for this clone. Not a single patient had been given any form of treatment at any point before undergoing thyroid surgery. From the PCR reads, TCRdb re-called clones with MiXCR. The table includes over 20,000 clones, 31% detected once. The CDR3 loop spans 14 amino acids. Germline CDR1 is SEHNR and CDR2 is FQNEAQ (reference sequence). V gave up 5 bases and J gave up 5 bases, with 15 bases separating them. Material for sequencing was blood. This rearrangement joins TRBV7-9 to TRBJ2-5; a weak D match, TRBD1 (6 bases). The origin of this receptor is a female donor with papillary thyroid cancer or a benign thyroid nodule (not recorded which). Some clones in this sample may be carry-over from other donors' samples. CDR3 sequence (DNA): TGTGCCAGCAGCCGAACTGTAACAGGGGAGACCCAGTACTTC. Its protein is CASSRTVTGETQYF.